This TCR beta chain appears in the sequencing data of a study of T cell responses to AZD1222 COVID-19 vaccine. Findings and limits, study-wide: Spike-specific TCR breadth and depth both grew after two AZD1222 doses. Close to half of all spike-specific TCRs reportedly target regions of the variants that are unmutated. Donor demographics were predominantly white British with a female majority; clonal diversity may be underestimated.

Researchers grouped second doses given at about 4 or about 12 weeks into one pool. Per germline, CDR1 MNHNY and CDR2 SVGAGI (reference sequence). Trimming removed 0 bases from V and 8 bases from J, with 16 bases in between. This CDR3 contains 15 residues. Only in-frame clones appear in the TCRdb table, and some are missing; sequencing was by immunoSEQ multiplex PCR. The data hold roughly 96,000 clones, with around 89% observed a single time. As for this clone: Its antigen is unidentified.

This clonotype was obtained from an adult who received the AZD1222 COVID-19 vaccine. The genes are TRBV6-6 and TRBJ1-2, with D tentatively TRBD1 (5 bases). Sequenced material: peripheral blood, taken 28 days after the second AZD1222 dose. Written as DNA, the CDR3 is TGTGCCAGCAGTTACTCAATAGGGGACGTCGGGGGCTACACCTTC. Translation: CASSYSIGDVGGYTF.